This T cell receptor (beta chain) stems from a study of radiotherapy plus CTLA-4 blockade in lung cancer. In the study overall: Objective responses were seen in over 15% of patients, disease control in about 33%. Overall study results and limits: Peripheral blood showed expansion of tumor-derived TCR clones after radiotherapy and ipilimumab. The authors reported that early blood T cell clone dynamics, with interferon-beta, best predicted response.

This clone has only one observation. Its target is not known. Chemo-refractory metastatic non-small-cell lung cancer patients received focal radiation with ipilimumab CTLA-4 blockade. The data were produced by immunoSEQ multiplex PCR, yet TCRdb's version contains in-frame clones alone and is incomplete. The repertoire consists of 42,000 or so clones, with approximately 75% occurring once and the leading ten covering roughly a quarter. This CDR3 spans 18 amino acids. The junction had 10 bases not matched to a gene; V was cut back by 5 bases and J by 0 bases. CDR1 and CDR2 (germline): SGHVS, FQNEAQ. This chain connects TRBV7-8 to TRBJ1-5; 10 bases line up with TRBD1. Sequencing used peripheral blood, obtained from a patient treated with radiotherapy plus ipilimumab. The sequence came from a human donor with non-small cell lung cancer that progressed on radiotherapy plus ipilimumab. The CDR3 is CASSPGTGARYSNQPQHF. The CDR3 nucleotides read TGTGCCAGCAGCCCCGGGACAGGGGCCCGATATAGCAATCAGCCCCAGCATTTT.